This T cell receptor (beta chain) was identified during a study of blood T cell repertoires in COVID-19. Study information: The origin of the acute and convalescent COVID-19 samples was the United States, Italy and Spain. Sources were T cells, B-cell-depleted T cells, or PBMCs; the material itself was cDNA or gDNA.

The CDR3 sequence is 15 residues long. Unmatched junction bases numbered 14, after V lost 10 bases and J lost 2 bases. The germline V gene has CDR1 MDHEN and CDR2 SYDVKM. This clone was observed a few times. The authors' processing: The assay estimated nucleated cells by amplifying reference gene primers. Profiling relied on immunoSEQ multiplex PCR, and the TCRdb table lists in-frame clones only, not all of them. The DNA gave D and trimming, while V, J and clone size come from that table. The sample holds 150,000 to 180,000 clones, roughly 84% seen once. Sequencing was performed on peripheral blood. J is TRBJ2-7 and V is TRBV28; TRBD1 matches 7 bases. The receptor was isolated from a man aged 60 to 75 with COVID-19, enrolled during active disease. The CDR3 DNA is TGTGCCACCAGAAAGAACGGACAGGCAGCCTACGAGCAGTACTTC. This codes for CATRKNGQAAYEQYF.